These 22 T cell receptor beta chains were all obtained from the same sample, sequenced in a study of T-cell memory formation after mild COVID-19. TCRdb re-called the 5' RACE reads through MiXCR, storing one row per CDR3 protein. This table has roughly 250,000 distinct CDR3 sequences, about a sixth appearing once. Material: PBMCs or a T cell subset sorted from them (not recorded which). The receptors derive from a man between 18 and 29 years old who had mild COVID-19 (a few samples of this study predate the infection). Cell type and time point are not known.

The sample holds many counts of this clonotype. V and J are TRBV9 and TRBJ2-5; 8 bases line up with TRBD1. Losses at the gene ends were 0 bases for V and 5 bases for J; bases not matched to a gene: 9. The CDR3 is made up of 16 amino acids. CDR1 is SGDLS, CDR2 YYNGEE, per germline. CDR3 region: CASSVASQGAGETQYF. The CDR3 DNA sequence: TGTGCCAGCAGCGTAGCTTCCCAGGGGGCGGGGGAGACCCAGTACTTC.

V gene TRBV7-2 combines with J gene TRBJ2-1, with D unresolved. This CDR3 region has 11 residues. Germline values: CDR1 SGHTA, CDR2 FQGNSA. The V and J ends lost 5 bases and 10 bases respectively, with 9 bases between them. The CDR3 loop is CASSRSGEQFF. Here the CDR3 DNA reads TGTGCCAGCAGCCGTTCAGGCGAGCAGTTCTTC.

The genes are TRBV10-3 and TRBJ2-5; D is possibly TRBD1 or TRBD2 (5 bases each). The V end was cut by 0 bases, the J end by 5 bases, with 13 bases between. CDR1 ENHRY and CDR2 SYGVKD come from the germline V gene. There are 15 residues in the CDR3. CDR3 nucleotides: TGTGCCATCAGTGAGTCGTTACGGGGCTGGGAGACCCAGTACTTC. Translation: CAISESLRGWETQYF.

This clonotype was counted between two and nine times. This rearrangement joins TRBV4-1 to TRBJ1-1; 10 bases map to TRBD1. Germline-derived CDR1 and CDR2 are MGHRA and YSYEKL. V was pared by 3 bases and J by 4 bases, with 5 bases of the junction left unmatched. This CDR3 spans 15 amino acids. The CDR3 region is CASSHRQGAATEAFF. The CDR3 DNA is TGCGCCAGCAGCCACAGACAGGGGGCGGCCACTGAAGCTTTCTTT.

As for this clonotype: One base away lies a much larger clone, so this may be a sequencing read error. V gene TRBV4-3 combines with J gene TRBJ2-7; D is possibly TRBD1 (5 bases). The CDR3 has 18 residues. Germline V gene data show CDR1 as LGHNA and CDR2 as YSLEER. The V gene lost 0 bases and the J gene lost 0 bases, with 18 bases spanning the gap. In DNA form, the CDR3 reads TGCGCCAGCAGCCAAGATCCCGGCGTGTGCAGGGACTCCTACGAGCAGTACGTC. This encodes CASSQDPGVCRDSYEQYV.

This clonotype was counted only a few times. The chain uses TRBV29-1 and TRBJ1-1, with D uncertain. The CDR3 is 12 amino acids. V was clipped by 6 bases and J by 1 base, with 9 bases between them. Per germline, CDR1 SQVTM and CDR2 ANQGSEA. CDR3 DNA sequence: TGCAGCGTCGACACGTCGAACACTGAAGCTTTCTTT. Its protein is CSVDTSNTEAFF.

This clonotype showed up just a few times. CDR3 nucleotide sequence: TGCGCCAGCAGCCAAGTGAGAGAGGGCTGGGGAGAAAAACTGTTTTTT. Its protein product is CASSQVREGWGEKLFF. J is TRBJ1-4 and V is TRBV4-3, with D uncertain. Germline V gene lookup returns CDR1 LGHNA and CDR2 YSLEER. V shed 1 base and J shed 8 bases, with 17 bases lying between them. The CDR3 is 16 residues long.

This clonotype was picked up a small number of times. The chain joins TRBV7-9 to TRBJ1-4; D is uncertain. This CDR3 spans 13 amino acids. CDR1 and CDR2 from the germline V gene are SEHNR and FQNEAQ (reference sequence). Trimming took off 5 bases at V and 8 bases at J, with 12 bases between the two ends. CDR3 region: CASSQTAEEKLFF. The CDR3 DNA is TGTGCCAGCAGCCAGACGGCCGAGGAAAAACTGTTTTTT.

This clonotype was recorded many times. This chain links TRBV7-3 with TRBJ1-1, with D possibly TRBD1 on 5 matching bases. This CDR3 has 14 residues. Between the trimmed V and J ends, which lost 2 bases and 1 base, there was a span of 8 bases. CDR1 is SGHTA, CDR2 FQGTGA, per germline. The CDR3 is CASSLGGKNTEAFF. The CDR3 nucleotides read TGTGCCAGCAGCTTAGGGGGGAAGAACACTGAAGCTTTCTTT.

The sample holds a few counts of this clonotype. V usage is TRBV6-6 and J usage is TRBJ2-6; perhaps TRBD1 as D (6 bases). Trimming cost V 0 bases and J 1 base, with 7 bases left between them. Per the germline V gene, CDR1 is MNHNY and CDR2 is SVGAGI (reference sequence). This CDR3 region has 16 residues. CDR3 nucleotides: TGTGCCAGCAGTTACTCGACAGGATCTGGGGCCAACGTCCTGACTTTC. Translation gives CASSYSTGSGANVLTF.

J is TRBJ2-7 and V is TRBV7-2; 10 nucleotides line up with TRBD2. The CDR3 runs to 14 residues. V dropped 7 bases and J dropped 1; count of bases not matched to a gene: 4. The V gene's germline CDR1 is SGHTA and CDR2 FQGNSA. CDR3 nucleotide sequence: TGTGCCAGCAATCAGCGGGGGGGTTCCTACGAGCAGTACTTC. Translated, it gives CASNQRGGSYEQYF.

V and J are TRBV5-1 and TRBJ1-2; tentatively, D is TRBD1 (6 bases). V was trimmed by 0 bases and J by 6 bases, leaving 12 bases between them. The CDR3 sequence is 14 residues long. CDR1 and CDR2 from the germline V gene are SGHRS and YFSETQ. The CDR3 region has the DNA TGCGCCAGCAGCTTGGATGGGGGGCTTAATGGCTACACCTTC. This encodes CASSLDGGLNGYTF.

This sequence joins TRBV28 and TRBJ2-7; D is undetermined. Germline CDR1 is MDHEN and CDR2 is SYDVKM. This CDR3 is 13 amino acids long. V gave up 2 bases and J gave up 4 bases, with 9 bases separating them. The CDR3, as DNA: TGTGCCAGCAGTTTAGAAGGGCCGTACGAGCAGTACGTC. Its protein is CASSLEGPYEQYV.

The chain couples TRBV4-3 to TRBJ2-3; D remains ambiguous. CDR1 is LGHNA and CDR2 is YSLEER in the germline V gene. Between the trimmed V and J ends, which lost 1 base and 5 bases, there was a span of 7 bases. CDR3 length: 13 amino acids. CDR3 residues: CASSQGTVDTQYF. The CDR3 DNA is TGCGCCAGCAGCCAAGGGACCGTAGATACGCAGTATTTT.

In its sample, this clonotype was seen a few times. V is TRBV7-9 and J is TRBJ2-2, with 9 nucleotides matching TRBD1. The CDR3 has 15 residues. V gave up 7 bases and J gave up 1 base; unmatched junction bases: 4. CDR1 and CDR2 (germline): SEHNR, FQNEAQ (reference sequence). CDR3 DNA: TGTGCCAGCACCAAGACAGGGGGGAACACCGGGGAGCTGTTTTTT. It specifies CASTKTGGNTGELFF.

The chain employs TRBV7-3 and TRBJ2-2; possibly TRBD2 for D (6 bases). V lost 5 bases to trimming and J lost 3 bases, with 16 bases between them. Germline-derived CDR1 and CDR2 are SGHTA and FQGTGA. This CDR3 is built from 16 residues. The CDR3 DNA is TGTGCCAGCAGCCCACCACGGGGGAAGGACACCGGGGAGCTGTTTTTT. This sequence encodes CASSPPRGKDTGELFF. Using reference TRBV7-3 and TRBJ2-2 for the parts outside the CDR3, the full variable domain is GAGVSQTPSNKVTEKGKYVELRCDPISGHTALYWYRQSLGQGPEFLIYFQGTGAADDSGLPNDRFFAVRPEGSVSTLKIQRTERGDSAVYLCASSPPRGKDTGELFFGEGSRLTVL.

This chain's CDR3 is CASSKTDQPQHF. In nucleotides, the CDR3 is TGTGCCAGCAGCAAAACAGATCAGCCCCAGCATTTT. V gene TRBV7-9 combines with J gene TRBJ1-5; D is undetermined. V lost 5 bases to trimming and J lost 5 bases, with 7 bases between them. Germline lookup yields CDR1 SEHNR and CDR2 FQNEAQ (reference sequence). The CDR3 has 12 amino acids.

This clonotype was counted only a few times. The CDR3: CSASSPGQYYEQYV. In DNA form, the CDR3 reads TGCAGTGCTAGTTCACCGGGACAGTATTACGAGCAGTACGTC. The rearrangement uses TRBV20-1 and TRBJ2-7; 7 nucleotides align to TRBD1. The CDR3 runs to 14 residues. The V segment lost 3 bases and the J segment 4 bases; nucleotides outside the gene matches: 9. The germline V gene has CDR1 DFQATT and CDR2 SNEGSKA (reference sequence).

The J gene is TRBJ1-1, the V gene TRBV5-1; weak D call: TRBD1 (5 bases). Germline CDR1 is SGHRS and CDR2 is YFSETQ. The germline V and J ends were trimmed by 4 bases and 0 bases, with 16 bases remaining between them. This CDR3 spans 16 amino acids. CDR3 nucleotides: TGCGCCAGCAGCGCTATGACAGACTCCATGAACACTGAAGCTTTCTTT. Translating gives CASSAMTDSMNTEAFF.

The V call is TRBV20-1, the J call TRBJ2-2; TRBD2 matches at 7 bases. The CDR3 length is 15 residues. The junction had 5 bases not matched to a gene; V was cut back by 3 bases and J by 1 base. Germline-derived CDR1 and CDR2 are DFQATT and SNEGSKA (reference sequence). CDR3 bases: TGCAGTGCTAGTCCCCAGCGGGAGAACACCGGGGAGCTGTTTTTT. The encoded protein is CSASPQRENTGELFF.

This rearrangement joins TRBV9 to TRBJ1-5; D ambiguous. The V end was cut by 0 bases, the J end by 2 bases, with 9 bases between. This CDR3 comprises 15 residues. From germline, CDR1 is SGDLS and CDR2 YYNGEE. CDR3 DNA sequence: TGTGCCAGCAGCGTAGGCGGGATGGGCAATCAGCCCCAGCATTTT. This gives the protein CASSVGGMGNQPQHF.

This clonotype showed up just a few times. The CDR3 DNA follows: TGTGCCAGCAGTGAGGATGTGTACTATGGCTACACCTTC. Residues: CASSEDVYYGYTF. This chain links TRBV2 with TRBJ1-2, with D unresolved. The CDR3 runs 13 residues. Trimming took 3 bases from V and 3 from J, leaving 8 bases between them. The germline CDR1 and CDR2 sequences are SNHLY and FYNNEI.